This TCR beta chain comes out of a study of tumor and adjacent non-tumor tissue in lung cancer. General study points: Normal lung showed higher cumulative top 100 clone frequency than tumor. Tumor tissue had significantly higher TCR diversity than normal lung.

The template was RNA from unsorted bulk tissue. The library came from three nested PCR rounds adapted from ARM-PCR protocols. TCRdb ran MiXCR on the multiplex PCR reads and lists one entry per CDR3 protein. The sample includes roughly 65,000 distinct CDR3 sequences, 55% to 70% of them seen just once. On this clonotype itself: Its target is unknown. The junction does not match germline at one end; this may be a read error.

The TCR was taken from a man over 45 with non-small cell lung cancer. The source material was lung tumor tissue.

CDR3 loop: CASSLGQNQPQDF. The CDR3 DNA reads as TGCGCCAGCAGCTTGGGACAAAATCAGCCCCAGGATTTT. This chain uses TRBV5-1 with TRBJ1-5; D gene ambiguous. Germline V CDR1 and CDR2: SGHRS, YFSETQ. The CDR3 covers 13 residues. The whole variable domain, remainder taken from reference TRBV5-1 and TRBJ1-5, is KAGVTQTPRYLIKTRGQQVTLSCSPISGHRSVSWYQQTPGQGLQFLFEYFSETQRNKGNFPGRFSGRQFSNSRSEMNVSTLELGDSALYLCASSLGQNQPQDFGDGTRLSIL.